A single sample is the source of the 9 T cell receptor beta chains below, sequenced in a study of blood T cell repertoires in COVID-19. Only in-frame clones appear in the TCRdb table, and some are missing; sequencing was by immunoSEQ multiplex PCR. The top ten clones hold roughly 3.6% of a sample with under 200,000 clones, roughly four fifths of them seen once. Sample: peripheral blood. All receptors derive from a woman of 80 years or more with acute or convalescent COVID-19.

The rearrangement joins TRBV6-5 to TRBJ2-3; D remains ambiguous. The CDR3 length is 14 residues. V was pared by 0 bases and J by 6 bases, with 10 bases between. The germline gives CDR1 MNHEY, CDR2 SVGAGI. This chain's CDR3 is CASSYSRSGDTQYF. The CDR3 region has the DNA TGTGCCAGCAGTTACTCGAGGTCTGGGGATACGCAGTATTTT.

The J gene is TRBJ1-5, the V gene TRBV25-1; a possible D gene is TRBD1 (5 bases). This CDR3 contains 12 residues. The germline V gene has CDR1 MGHDK and CDR2 SYGVNS. V lost 7 bases, J lost 7 bases, and 11 bases lay in between. DNA of the CDR3: TGTGCCAGCACCCGGGGGAACCAGCCCCAGCATTTT. The encoded protein is CASTRGNQPQHF.

The V and J genes are TRBV10-3 and TRBJ1-4, with 10 bases that match TRBD1. Per germline, CDR1 ENHRY and CDR2 SYGVKD. The J segment lost 5 bases and the V segment lost 6 bases, leaving 6 bases of the junction unmatched. The CDR3 contains 15 residues. CDR3 DNA sequence: TGTGCCATCAGCCCTGACAGGGGGCGAAATGAAAAACTGTTTTTT. Translated, it gives CAISPDRGRNEKLFF.

This clone occurred a few times. The chain combines TRBV5-1 with TRBJ1-6; D might be TRBD1 (6 bases). Trimming stripped 4 bases from V and 7 bases from J, with 9 bases between. The CDR3 loop spans 13 amino acids. Germline CDR1 and CDR2: SGHRS and YFSETQ. The chain's CDR3 is CASSADRNSPLHF. DNA for the CDR3: TGCGCCAGCAGCGCGGACAGAAATTCACCCCTCCACTTT.

Comments on this clone: Other DNA sequences of this sample code for an identical CDR3. This chain links TRBV30 with TRBJ2-1; 7 bases line up with TRBD1. Trimming removed 0 bases from V and 4 bases from J; junction bases left unmatched: 3. CDR1 and CDR2 from the germline V gene are GTSNPN and SVGIG (reference sequence). CDR3 length: 14 amino acids. The CDR3, as DNA: TGTGCCTGGAGTGTCTCAGGGGGATACAATGAGCAGTTCTTC. Translating gives CAWSVSGGYNEQFF.

This chain connects TRBV5-6 to TRBJ1-2; 7 bases map to TRBD1. This CDR3 comprises 16 residues. CDR1 and CDR2 (germline): SGHDT, YYEEEE. Trimming took 0 bases from V and 4 from J; bases not matched to a gene: 9. The CDR3 loop is CASSLATGVSLYGYTF. Written as DNA, the CDR3 is TGTGCCAGCAGCTTGGCCACAGGGGTCTCCCTCTATGGCTACACCTTC. The complete variable domain, with remaining parts taken from reference TRBV5-6 and TRBJ1-2, reads DAGVTQSPTHLIKTRGQQVTLRCSPKSGHDTVSWYQQALGQGPQFIFQYYEEEERQRGNFPDRFSGHQFPNYSSELNVNALLLGDSALYLCASSLATGVSLYGYTFGSGTRLTVV.

In this sample, this clone turned up a few times. The chain links TRBV6-5 to TRBJ1-5; D not certain. Per germline, CDR1 MNHEY and CDR2 SVGAGI. The CDR3 consists of 15 residues. V dropped 5 bases and J dropped 5 bases, with 16 bases sitting between them. CDR3 region: CASSPRTPADQPQHF. The DNA for the CDR3 is TGTGCCAGCAGTCCCCGGACTCCGGCGGATCAGCCCCAGCATTTT.

The chain carries TRBV14 and TRBJ2-5; D is possibly TRBD1 (5 bases). In germline, CDR1 is SGHDN, CDR2 FVKESK. There are 15 residues in the CDR3. Trimming shortened V by 0 bases and J by 6 bases, and 14 bases separated the two germline ends. CDR3 sequence (DNA): TGTGCCAGCAGCCAAGATCAGACAGTAATAAAGACCCAGTACTTC. Protein product: CASSQDQTVIKTQYF. Full variable domain (missing parts from reference TRBV14 and TRBJ2-5): EAGVTQFPSHSVIEKGQTVTLRCDPISGHDNLYWYRRVMGKEIKFLLHFVKESKQDESGMPNNRFLAERTGGTYSTLKVQPAELEDSGVYFCASSQDQTVIKTQYFGPGTRLLVL.

The chain carries TRBV30 and TRBJ2-7, with 8 nucleotides matching TRBD2. The V gene's germline CDR1 is GTSNPN and CDR2 SVGIG (reference sequence). The CDR3 loop spans 13 amino acids. The J segment lost 3 bases and the V segment lost 2 bases, leaving 3 bases of the junction unmatched. In nucleotides, the CDR3 is TGTGCCTGGAGTCGGAGCGGGGGCTACGAGCAGTACTTC. This encodes CAWSRSGGYEQYF.